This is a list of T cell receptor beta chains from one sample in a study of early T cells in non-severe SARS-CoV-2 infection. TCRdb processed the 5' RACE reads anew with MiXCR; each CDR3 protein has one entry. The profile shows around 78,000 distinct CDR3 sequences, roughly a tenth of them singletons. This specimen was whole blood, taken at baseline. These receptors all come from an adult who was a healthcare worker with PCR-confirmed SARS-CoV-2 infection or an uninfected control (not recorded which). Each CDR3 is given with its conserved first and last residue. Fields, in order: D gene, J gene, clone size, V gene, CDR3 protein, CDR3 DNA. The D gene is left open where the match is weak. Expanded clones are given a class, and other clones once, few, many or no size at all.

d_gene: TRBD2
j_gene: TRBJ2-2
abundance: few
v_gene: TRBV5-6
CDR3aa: CASRPAGGPTGELFF
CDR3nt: TGTGCCAGCAGACCCGCGGGGGGGCCTACCGGGGAGCTGTTTTTT

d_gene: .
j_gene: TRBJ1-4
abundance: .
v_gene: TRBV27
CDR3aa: CASSLSGHEKLFF
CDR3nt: TGTGCCAGCAGTTTATCAGGGCACGAAAAACTGTTTTTT

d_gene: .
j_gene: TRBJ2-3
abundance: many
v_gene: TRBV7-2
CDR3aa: CASSFGGPRRDTQYF
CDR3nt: TGTGCCAGCAGCTTCGGTGGCCCTCGTAGAGATACGCAGTATTTT

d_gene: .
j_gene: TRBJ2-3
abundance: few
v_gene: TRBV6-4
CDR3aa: CASSDTPGSTDTQYF
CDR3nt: TGTGCCAGCAGTGACACCCCGGGCAGCACAGATACGCAGTATTTT

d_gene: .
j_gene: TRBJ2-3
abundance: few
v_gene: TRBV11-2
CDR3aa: CASSLVGGPDTQYF
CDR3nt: TGTGCCAGCAGCTTAGTGGGGGGGCCCGATACGCAGTATTTT

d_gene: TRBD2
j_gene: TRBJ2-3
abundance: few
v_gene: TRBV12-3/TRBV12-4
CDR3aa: CASSRTYSGGTTDTQYF
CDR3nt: TGTGCCAGCAGTCGGACCTATAGCGGGGGGACCACAGATACGCAGTATTTT

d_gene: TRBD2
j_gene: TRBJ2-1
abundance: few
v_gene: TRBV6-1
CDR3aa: CASSEAGGGLPNEQFF
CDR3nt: TGTGCCAGCAGTGAAGCGGGCGGGGGGCTCCCAAATGAGCAGTTCTTC

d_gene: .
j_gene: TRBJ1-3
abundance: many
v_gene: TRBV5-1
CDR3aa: CASSLSGVDGNTIYF
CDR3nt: TGCGCCAGCAGCTTGAGTGGGGTGGATGGAAACACCATATATTTT

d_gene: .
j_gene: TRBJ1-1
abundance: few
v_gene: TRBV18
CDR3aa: CASFGASMNTEAFF
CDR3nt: TGTGCCAGCTTTGGAGCAAGCATGAACACTGAAGCTTTCTTT

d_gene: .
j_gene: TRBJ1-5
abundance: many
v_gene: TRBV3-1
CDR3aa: CASSQGDQPQHF
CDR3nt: TGTGCCAGCAGCCAAGGAGATCAGCCCCAGCATTTT

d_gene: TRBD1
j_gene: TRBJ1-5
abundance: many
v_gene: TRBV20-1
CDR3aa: CSARSGQGGNQPQHF
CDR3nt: TGCAGTGCTAGATCCGGACAGGGCGGCAATCAGCCCCAGCATTTT

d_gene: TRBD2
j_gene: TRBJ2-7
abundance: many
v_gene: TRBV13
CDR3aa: CASSPRTSGGSPYEQYF
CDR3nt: TGTGCCAGCAGCCCCCGGACTAGCGGGGGGAGTCCCTACGAGCAGTACTTC

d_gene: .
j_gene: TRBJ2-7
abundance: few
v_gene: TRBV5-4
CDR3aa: CASSLDGSPRYEQYF
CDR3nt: TGTGCCAGCAGCTTGGACGGCTCACCCCGCTACGAGCAGTACTTC

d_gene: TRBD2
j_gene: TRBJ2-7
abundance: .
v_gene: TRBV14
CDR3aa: CASSQDGTTTPSLYSYEQYF
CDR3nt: TGTGCCAGCAGCCAAGATGGGACTACCACGCCATCGCTCTACTCCTACGAGCAGTACTTC

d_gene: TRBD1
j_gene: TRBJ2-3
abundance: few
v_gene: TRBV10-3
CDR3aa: CAIKGQGTDTQYF
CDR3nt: TGTGCCATCAAAGGACAGGGAACTGATACGCAGTATTTT

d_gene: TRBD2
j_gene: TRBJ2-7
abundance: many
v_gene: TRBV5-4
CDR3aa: CASSFPAGNEQYF
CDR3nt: TGTGCCAGCAGCTTTCCAGCGGGGAACGAGCAGTACTTC

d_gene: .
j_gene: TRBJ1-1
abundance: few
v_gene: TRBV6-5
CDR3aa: CASSYTTIRKRTTEAFF
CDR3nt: TGTGCCAGCAGTTACACTACAATACGGAAGAGAACCACTGAAGCTTTCTTT

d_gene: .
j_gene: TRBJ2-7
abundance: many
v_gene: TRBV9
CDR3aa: CASSVAPESSYEQYF
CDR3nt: TGTGCCAGCAGCGTAGCTCCCGAGAGCTCCTACGAGCAGTACTTC

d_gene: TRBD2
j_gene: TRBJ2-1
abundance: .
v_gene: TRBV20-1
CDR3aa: CSARRAGVSYNEQFF
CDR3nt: TGCAGTGCTAGACGAGCGGGAGTCTCCTACAATGAGCAGTTCTTC

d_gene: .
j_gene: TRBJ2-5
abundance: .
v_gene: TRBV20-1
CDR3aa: CSATPQETQYF
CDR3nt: TGCAGTGCCACCCCTCAGGAGACCCAGTACTTC

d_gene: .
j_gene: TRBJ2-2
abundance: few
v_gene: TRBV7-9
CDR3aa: CASSDFGTPPNTGELFF
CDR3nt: TGTGCCAGCAGCGACTTCGGGACACCTCCGAACACCGGGGAGCTGTTTTTT

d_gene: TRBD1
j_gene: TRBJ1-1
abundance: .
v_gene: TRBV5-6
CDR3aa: CASSLGTGFAEAFF
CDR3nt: TGTGCCAGCAGCTTGGGGACAGGGTTCGCTGAAGCTTTCTTT

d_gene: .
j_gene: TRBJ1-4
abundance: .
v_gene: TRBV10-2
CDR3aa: CASSGFAKGEKLFF
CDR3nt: TGCGCCAGCAGTGGCTTTGCGAAAGGCGAAAAACTGTTTTTT

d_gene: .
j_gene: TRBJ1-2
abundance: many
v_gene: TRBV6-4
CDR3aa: CASSDRAESDGYTF
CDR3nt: TGTGCCAGCAGTGACAGGGCCGAGAGTGATGGCTACACCTTC

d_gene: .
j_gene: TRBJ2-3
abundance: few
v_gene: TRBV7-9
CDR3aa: CASSISGTPDTQYF
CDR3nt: TGTGCCAGCAGCATCTCAGGGACCCCAGATACGCAGTATTTT

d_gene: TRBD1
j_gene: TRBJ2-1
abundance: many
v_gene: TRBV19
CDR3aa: CASSTNYNRGRGNEQFF
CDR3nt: TGTGCCAGTAGTACCAACTATAACAGGGGGCGCGGGAATGAGCAGTTCTTC

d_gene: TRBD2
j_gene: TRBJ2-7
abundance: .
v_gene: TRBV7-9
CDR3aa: CASSLATLSGEFYEQYF
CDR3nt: TGTGCCAGCAGCTTAGCGACCCTTAGCGGGGAGTTCTACGAGCAGTACTTC